Each of the 5 T cell receptor beta chains below was sequenced from the same sample in a study of T cell repertoires in cytomegalovirus infection. TCRdb analysed the reads with MiXCR anew, one entry per CDR3 protein. The data show approximately 500,000 distinct CDR3 sequences, with approximately 15% seen just once and roughly a quarter held by the top ten. The sequencing input was CD8+ T cells from PBMCs. These receptors all stem from a human donor in good health (CMV status not recorded). Some clones in this sample may be carry-over from other donors' samples.

This clonotype was found a few times. The chain combines TRBV4-1 with TRBJ2-7; 12 bases agree with TRBD1. The germline gives CDR1 MGHRA, CDR2 YSYEKL. This CDR3 spans 16 amino acids. V lost 0 bases, J lost 10 bases, and 10 bases stayed unmatched. The CDR3 sequence is CASSQDLGTGGVGQYF. The CDR3 DNA is TGCGCCAGCAGCCAAGATCTCGGGACAGGGGGCGTTGGCCAGTACTTC.

The chain joins TRBV20-1 to TRBJ2-7; possible D gene TRBD2, 5 bases. The CDR3 covers 14 residues. V dropped 3 bases and J dropped 3 bases, with 15 bases sitting between them. Germline CDR1 DFQATT, CDR2 SNEGSKA (reference sequence). The DNA of the CDR3 is TGCAGTGCTAGGGCCGGACTGTCTTTCTACGAGCAGTACTTC. It yields the protein CSARAGLSFYEQYF.

This clonotype was detected many times. The rearrangement links TRBV7-9 to TRBJ1-1, with a possible D match to TRBD1 (6 bases). Germline V gene lookup returns CDR1 SEHNR and CDR2 FQNEAQ (reference sequence). This CDR3 is 15 amino acids long. V lost 1 base, J lost 11 bases, and 20 bases lay in between. CDR3 region: CASSLGRDTSRRAFF. In nucleotides, the CDR3 is TGTGCCAGCAGCTTAGGACGGGACACCTCTCGGAGGGCTTTCTTT. The full variable domain, in which reference TRBV7-9 and TRBJ1-1 provide the parts outside the CDR3, is DTGVSQNPRHKITKRGQNVTFRCDPISEHNRLYWYRQTLGQGPEFLTYFQNEAQLEKSRLLSDRFSAERPKGSFSTLEIQRTEQGDSAMYLCASSLGRDTSRRAFFGQGTRLTVV.

This clonotype has just a few counts. The chain's CDR3 is CASSPDRKGYYGYTF. CDR3 sequence (DNA): TGTGCCAGCAGCCCGGACAGAAAGGGCTACTATGGCTACACCTTC. V usage is TRBV14 and J usage is TRBJ1-2, with D possibly being TRBD1 (6 bases). The CDR3 is made up of 15 amino acids. Germline V gene data show CDR1 as SGHDN and CDR2 as FVKESK. Trimming stripped 4 bases from V and 3 bases from J, with 15 bases between.

This clonotype was detected a few times. This rearrangement joins TRBV5-1 to TRBJ1-1; a possible D gene is TRBD1 (6 bases). CDR1 is SGHRS and CDR2 is YFSETQ in the germline V gene. V lost 6 bases and J lost 4, with 10 bases in between. The CDR3 has 12 residues. CDR3 sequence reads: CASNSGVTEAFF. The CDR3 DNA reads TGCGCCAGCAACTCAGGGGTCACTGAAGCTTTCTTT.